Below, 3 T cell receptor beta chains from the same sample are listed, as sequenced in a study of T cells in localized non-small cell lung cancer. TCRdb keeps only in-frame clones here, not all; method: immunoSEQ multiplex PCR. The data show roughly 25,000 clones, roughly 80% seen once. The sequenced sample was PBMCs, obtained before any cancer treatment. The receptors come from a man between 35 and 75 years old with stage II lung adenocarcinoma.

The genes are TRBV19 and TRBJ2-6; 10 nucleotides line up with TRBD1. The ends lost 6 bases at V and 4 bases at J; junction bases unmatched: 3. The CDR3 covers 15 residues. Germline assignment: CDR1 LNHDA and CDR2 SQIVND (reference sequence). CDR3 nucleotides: TGTGCCAGTAGGGACAGGGGGACCGGGGCCAACGTCCTGACTTTC. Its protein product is CASRDRGTGANVLTF. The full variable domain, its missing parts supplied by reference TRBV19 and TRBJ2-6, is DGGITQSPKYLFRKEGQNVTLSCEQNLNHDAMYWYRQDPGQGLRLIYYSQIVNDFQKGDIAEGYSVSREKKESFPLTVTSAQKNPTAFYLCASRDRGTGANVLTFGAGSRLTVL.

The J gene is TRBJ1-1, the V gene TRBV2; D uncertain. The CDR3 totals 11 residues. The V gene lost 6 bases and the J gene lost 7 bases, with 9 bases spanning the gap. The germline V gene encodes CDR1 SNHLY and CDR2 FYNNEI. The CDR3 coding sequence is TGTGCCAGCAGAAGACTGGTTGAAGCTTTCTTT. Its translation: CASRRLVEAFF.

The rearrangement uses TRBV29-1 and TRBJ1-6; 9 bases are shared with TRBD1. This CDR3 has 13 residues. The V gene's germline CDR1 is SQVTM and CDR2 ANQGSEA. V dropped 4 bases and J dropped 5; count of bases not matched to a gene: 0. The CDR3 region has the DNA TGCAGCGTTGGGACAGGGGATAATTCACCCCTCCACTTT. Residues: CSVGTGDNSPLHF.